The sample holds one count of the clone carrying this T cell receptor beta chain. What it binds is unknown. In the ViraFEST assay, antigen-specific CD4+ clonotypes were identified by expansion after peptide-pool stimulation. Culture lasted approximately 10 days before CD4+ T cell isolation. None of the vaccinated had previously contracted SARS-CoV-2, and their nucleocapsid antibodies tested negative. PBMC were cultured at some 2.1 million per well with approximately 10 IU/ml IL-2 and 9 to 10 ug/ml peptides. On day 3 and again on day 7, half the medium was replaced with IL-2 medium. The entry originates in a study of vaccination effects on CD4 cells after COVID-19. Study-level findings and limits: Whether induced by infection or by vaccine, clones showed marked clonal contraction late after vaccination. Convalescent patients were few in the study, and early post-infection timepoints were absent.

This CDR3 comprises 14 residues. Per germline, CDR1 SGHRS and CDR2 YFSETQ. The ends lost 4 bases at V and 6 bases at J; junction bases unmatched: 3. Sequencing was performed with immunoSEQ multiplex PCR; in TCRdb, only in-frame clones are kept and a portion is missing. Of 30,000 to 35,000 clones listed, approximately 73% are singletons. The sequences come from CD4+ T cells from PBMCs cultured with HCoV-OC43 spike peptides, collected before COVID-19 vaccination. Subset indicated: HCoV-OC43 spike overlapping peptide pool stimulation. V usage is TRBV5-1 and J usage is TRBJ2-7; 14 bases map to TRBD2. This TCR was sampled from a human donor who received a COVID-19 vaccine. This chain's CDR3 is CASSPGLAGAEQYF. The CDR3 DNA reads TGCGCCAGCAGCCCGGGACTAGCGGGAGCCGAGCAGTACTTC.